This TCR beta chain was recovered during a study of blood T cell repertoires in COVID-19. Study-wide context: Some COVID-19 samples were acute and others convalescent; all came from the United States, Italy and Spain. T cells, B-cell-depleted T cells, or PBMCs provided the cDNA or gDNA that served as material.

V lost 3 bases and J lost 6, with 9 bases in between. CDR1 and CDR2 (germline): SGHAT, FQNNGV. The CDR3 sequence is 13 residues long. Patients in Seattle were enrolled during active infection, then followed longitudinally. Authors' data handling: The authors estimated nucleated cell counts from reference gene primer amplification. Repertoires were generated with immunoSEQ multiplex PCR, while TCRdb's copy carries only in-frame clones and drops some. V and J calls and clone size follow that table, whereas D and trimming were derived from the DNA. In the table there are about 220,000 clones, roughly 85% of which are singletons.

The gene calls are TRBV11-2 and TRBJ2-1, with unresolved D. The TCR originated in a woman aged 70 to 79 with COVID-19, enrolled during active disease. Sequencing was carried out using peripheral blood. DNA for the CDR3: TGTGCCAGCAGCTTCTCGCGGCCCAATGAGCAGTTCTTC. This sequence encodes CASSFSRPNEQFF. Together with reference TRBV11-2 and TRBJ2-1, the CDR3 gives the full variable domain: EAGVAQSPRYKIIEKRQSVAFWCNPISGHATLYWYQQILGQGPKLLIQFQNNGVVDDSQLPKDRFSAERLKGVDSTLKIQPAKLEDSAVYLCASSFSRPNEQFFGPGTRLTVL.